Listed below are T cell receptor beta chains from one sample, sequenced in a study of OX40 agonist ivuxolimab in advanced cancers. Using immunoSEQ multiplex PCR, the repertoire was profiled, and TCRdb retains in-frame clones only, with some absent. Of 10,000 to 13,000 clones listed, over 80% are singletons. Source: CD4+ or CD8+ T cells sorted from blood, taken in a trial of the OX40 agonist ivuxolimab. These receptors were taken from an adult with an advanced solid tumor such as melanoma, head and neck, liver or kidney cancer. Both conserved end residues are part of each CDR3. The order of the fields is J gene, V gene, clone size, D gene, CDR3 DNA, CDR3 protein. A D gene is named only where the DNA matches it firmly. Clone size is stated in some rows and not others, as once, few, many or a class when expanded.

TRBJ2-1 TRBV12-5 - - TGTGCTTCCAGAACGAGCCAAAGCAATGAGCAGTTCTTC CASRTSQSNEQFF
TRBJ2-1 TRBV5-1 once - TGCGCCAGCAGTATCGAGTCCAGCAATGAGCAGTTCTTC CASSIESSNEQFF
TRBJ1-2 TRBV5-6 - TRBD1 TGTGCCAGCAGTACTGGACCAGGGGGCGCTTTCTATGGCTACACCTTC CASSTGPGGAFYGYTF
TRBJ2-7 TRBV5-8 few - TGTGCCAGCAGCTTAGCTGTTTGGACCGACGAGCAGTACTTC CASSLAVWTDEQYF
TRBJ1-2 TRBV27 medium-sized - TGTGCCAGCAGTTTTTACGGCAGGGAGGACTATGGCTACACCTTC CASSFYGREDYGYTF
TRBJ2-3 TRBV10-3 - - TGTGCCATCAGTGAGTCATGGGGGACCCGCACAGATACGCAGTATTTT CAISESWGTRTDTQYF
TRBJ2-5 TRBV7-6 once TRBD1 TGTGCCAGCAGCGACCGCCTCCGGGACAGCCAAGAGACCCAGTACTTC CASSDRLRDSQETQYF
TRBJ1-4 TRBV7-4 - - TGTGCCAGCAGCCATGGAGTCCAGGGCGAAAAACTGTTTTTT CASSHGVQGEKLFF
TRBJ2-7 TRBV27 large - TGTGCCAGCAGTTTAAAGGCCCAGCACGAGCAGTACTTC CASSLKAQHEQYF
TRBJ2-1 TRBV19 - TRBD2 TGTGCCAGTAGTGTATCCGGGACTAGCAGCTACAATGAGCAGTTCTTC CASSVSGTSSYNEQFF
TRBJ2-2 TRBV5-4 - TRBD1 TGTGCCAGCAGCCTGGGAATACAGGGGACCGGGGAGCTGTTTTTT CASSLGIQGTGELFF
TRBJ1-2 TRBV2 - - TGTGCCAGCAGTGAAGCGCTTATGCCCGATAACTATGGCTACACCTTC CASSEALMPDNYGYTF
TRBJ2-7 TRBV14 - TRBD2 TGTGCCAGCAGGGGCGGGGGGACTAGGTGGAACGAGCAGTACTTC CASRGGGTRWNEQYF
TRBJ1-2 TRBV27 - - TGTGCCAGCAGTTCCCCCGGGGCAGAAGGCTCTGGCTACACCTTC CASSSPGAEGSGYTF
TRBJ2-1 TRBV7-9 few TRBD2 TGTGCCAGCAGCGCCTCGACTAGCGGGGGGAAGAATGAGCAGTTCTTC CASSASTSGGKNEQFF
TRBJ1-1 TRBV6-6 - - TGTGCCAGCAGTTGGTACGGGAACACTGAAGCTTTCTTT CASSWYGNTEAFF
TRBJ2-3 TRBV30 - TRBD2 TGTGCCTGGAGTGTACTGGCTGCGGGAGCTTCGCCTAGCACAGATACGCAGTATTTT CAWSVLAAGASPSTDTQYF
TRBJ2-7 TRBV10-2 - - TGCGCCAGCAGTACAACCTACGAGCAGTACTTC CASSTTYEQYF
TRBJ2-4 TRBV6-5 few - TGTGCCAGCAGTGAAGAGGGAGCAAACATTCAGTACTTC CASSEEGANIQYF
TRBJ2-5 TRBV28 - - TGTGCCAGCAGTGGGGGGTATGAGACCCAGTACTTC CASSGGYETQYF
TRBJ1-4 TRBV2 - - TGTGCCAGCAGTGAAGTATATAGTGAAAAACTGTTTTTT CASSEVYSEKLFF
TRBJ1-4 TRBV4-1 - - TGCGCCAGCAGCCAAGAGGGAAGTAATGAGGAACTGTTTTTT CASSQEGSNEELFF
TRBJ1-1 TRBV10-3 few TRBD1 TGTGCCATCAGTGAGTCGCAGGGGGCGCGCACTGAAGCTTTCTTT CAISESQGARTEAFF
TRBJ2-7 TRBV6-1 - TRBD2 TGTGCCAGTCACCTAGCGGGGGTCTCCTACGAGCAGTACTTC CASHLAGVSYEQYF
TRBJ2-7 TRBV6-1 - - TGTGCCAGCAGTGAGCTCCACCTAGCTGACGAGCAGTACTTC CASSELHLADEQYF
TRBJ1-4 TRBV7-9 - - TGTGCCAGCAGCCTCAGGGGAACTAATGAAAAACTGTTTTTT CASSLRGTNEKLFF
TRBJ2-2 TRBV27 - - TGTGCCAGCAGAACAGGGAACACCGGGGAGCTGTTTTTT CASRTGNTGELFF
TRBJ2-1 TRBV29-1 - - TGCAGCGTTGATCTCTCCTACAATGAGCAGTTCTTC CSVDLSYNEQFF
TRBJ1-2 TRBV4-1 once - TGCGCCAGCAGCCAAGACTTATCGAATAACTATGGCTACACCTTC CASSQDLSNNYGYTF
TRBJ2-7 TRBV11-2 - - TGTGCCAGCAGCTTTAAGAGGGGCCCCTACGAGCAGTACTTC CASSFKRGPYEQYF
TRBJ2-1 TRBV5-4 - TRBD2 TGTGCCAGCAGCTTAGCCGGGGGAGGGCTCAATGAGCAGTTCTTC CASSLAGGGLNEQFF
TRBJ2-5 TRBV19 medium-sized TRBD2 TGTGCCAGTAGTCCTCCGACTAGCGGTCAAGAGACCCAGTACTTC CASSPPTSGQETQYF
TRBJ1-1 TRBV5-4 - - TGTGCCAGCAGCTGGGTGCAGGGATTGGGAAGTACTGAAGCTTTCTTT CASSWVQGLGSTEAFF
TRBJ2-7 TRBV7-9 - - TGTGCCAGCAGTCCGGCAGGGACCCTCGAGCAGTACTTC CASSPAGTLEQYF
TRBJ2-7 TRBV7-9 - TRBD1 TGTGCCAGCATCTATTCAAGCGGGACAGGGGCCTACGAGCAGTACTTC CASIYSSGTGAYEQYF
TRBJ2-6 TRBV4-2 - - TGTGCCAGCAGCGAAGTCCCCAGGTTACAAAGTCGGGCCAACGTCCTGACTTTC CASSEVPRLQSRANVLTF
TRBJ2-7 TRBV4-1 - - TGCGCCAGCAGCCAAGCTGGGACCGAGCAGTACTTC CASSQAGTEQYF
TRBJ2-5 TRBV5-1 - TRBD2 TGCGCCAGCAGCTTGGGTCGTCGACTAGCGGTTCAAGAGACCCAGTACTTC CASSLGRRLAVQETQYF
TRBJ2-3 TRBV6-4 - - TGTGCCAGCAGTGACTCGATTGGGAACACAGATACGCAGTATTTT CASSDSIGNTDTQYF
TRBJ2-2 TRBV11-2 - TRBD2 TGTGCCAGCACCTCTAGCGGGGAGAACACCGGGGAGCTGTTTTTT CASTSSGENTGELFF
TRBJ1-1 TRBV5-1 - - TGCGCCAGCAGCTTGGAGGAAGGGGGGAACACTGAAGCTTTCTTT CASSLEEGGNTEAFF